One sample yielded the 14 T cell receptor beta chains listed below, sequenced in a study of blood T cells in healthy people across ages. A second PCR of about 7 to 12 cycles used a sample-barcoded 5' primer and a J-beta primer mix. In TCRdb, the 5' RACE reads were re-called with MiXCR into one record per CDR3 protein. The sample shows about 970,000 distinct CDR3 sequences, just over 50% of them seen only once. Sequences were obtained from blood. These TCRs come from a woman aged 60-70 years in good health.

This clonotype was picked up a small number of times. The chain combines TRBV10-2 with TRBJ1-5; no reliable D call. The V and J ends lost 0 bases and 6 bases respectively, with 9 bases between them. CDR3 length: 14 residues. Germline loops: CDR1 WSHSY, CDR2 SAAADI. This chain's CDR3 is CASSESAGFQPQHF. In DNA, the CDR3 is TGCGCCAGCAGTGAGTCGGCGGGATTTCAGCCCCAGCATTTT.

Details on this clonotype: One junction end does not reproduce the germline sequence, and a read error may be involved. The chain links TRBV4-1 to TRBJ1-1; TRBD1 matches 9 bases. The CDR3 sequence is 15 residues long. Looked up from germline, CDR1 is MGHRA and CDR2 is YSYEKL. CDR3 coding DNA: TGCGCCAGCAGCCCTCCGGGACAGGGAGTCACTGAAGATTTCTTT. This encodes CASSPPGQGVTEDFF.

This clonotype was observed a few times. The chain carries TRBV29-1 and TRBJ2-1; the D is unclear. V was pared by 4 bases and J by 3 bases, with 10 bases between. The CDR3 extends over 13 amino acids. Germline V gene sequence: CDR1 SQVTM, CDR2 ANQGSEA. CDR3 amino acids: CSVVATDYNEQFF. CDR3 nucleotide sequence: TGCAGCGTTGTGGCTACCGACTACAATGAGCAGTTCTTC.

This clonotype was seen a few times. J is TRBJ2-3 and V is TRBV5-1; D is perhaps TRBD2 (6 bases). Germline V gene lookup returns CDR1 SGHRS and CDR2 YFSETQ. The CDR3 consists of 16 residues. The V gene lost 1 base and the J gene lost 0 bases, with 12 bases spanning the gap. The DNA of the CDR3 is TGCGCCAGCAGCTTGTCGGGGGACCCTAGCACAGATACGCAGTATTTT. This translates into CASSLSGDPSTDTQYF.

The rearrangement joins TRBV2 to TRBJ2-7; D is unclear. Germline V gene lookup returns CDR1 SNHLY and CDR2 FYNNEI. The CDR3 spans 12 residues. Trimming removed 4 bases at V and 3 bases at J, with 7 bases between. The CDR3 DNA is TGTGCCAGCAGTGTTCTCTTCTACGAGCAGTACTTC. Translating gives CASSVLFYEQYF.

The chain combines TRBV20-1 with TRBJ2-3; tentatively, D is TRBD2 (6 bases). Per germline, CDR1 DFQATT and CDR2 SNEGSKA (reference sequence). This CDR3 region has 14 residues. V shed 3 bases and J shed 6 bases, with 16 bases lying between them. The CDR3 nucleotides read TGCAGTGCTAGTCTCGGGGCGGCGGGGGATACGCAGTATTTT. It encodes CSASLGAAGDTQYF.

The chain uses TRBV11-1 and TRBJ2-7, with TRBD2 as a possible D gene (7 bases). Germline V CDR1 and CDR2: SGHAT, FQDESV (reference sequence). CDR3 size: 15 residues. The V end was cut by 5 bases, the J end by 3 bases, with 17 bases between. CDR3: CASSPPRGGVYEQYF. The CDR3, as DNA: TGTGCCAGCAGCCCGCCTAGGGGGGGGGTCTACGAGCAGTACTTC.

This clonotype was counted between two and nine times. The chain uses TRBV7-9 and TRBJ1-2, with 7 bases that match TRBD1. CDR3 size: 15 residues. The ends lost 6 bases at V and 3 bases at J; junction bases unmatched: 10. Germline-derived CDR1 and CDR2 are SEHNR and FQNEAQ (reference sequence). CDR3 protein: CASSPTGALDYGYTF. The CDR3 DNA is TGTGCCAGCAGTCCCACAGGGGCTCTCGACTATGGCTACACCTTC.

This chain links TRBV28 with TRBJ2-7; TRBD2 aligns across 9 bases. With V trimmed by 7 bases and J by 2 bases, 9 bases remained unmatched. The germline V gene encodes CDR1 MDHEN and CDR2 SYDVKM. CDR3 length: 15 amino acids. The CDR3 DNA reads as TGTGCCAGCACCGAGGGACTAGCAGGTACCTACGAGCAGTACTTC. This sequence encodes CASTEGLAGTYEQYF.

This clonotype was seen a single time. The rearrangement links TRBV4-1 to TRBJ2-7; the match to TRBD2 covers 7 bases. With the DNA end fitting TRBJ2-5 better, the J assignment may be wrong. This CDR3 has 14 residues. Germline CDR1 and CDR2: MGHRA and YSYEKL. This chain's CDR3 is CASSRNGLGETQYF. In nucleotides, the CDR3 is TGCGCCAGCAGCCGGAATGGACTAGGTGAGACCCAGTACTTC.

This clonotype was seen only a few times. The chain joins TRBV12-3 or TRBV12-4 to TRBJ2-7; D is unclear. This CDR3 contains 13 residues. Deletions cut 6 bases from V and 3 bases from J, with 12 bases between. The CDR3 coding sequence is TGTGCCAGCAGACTCGACGGTTACTACGAGCAGTACTTC. This gives the protein CASRLDGYYEQYF.

This clonotype was counted ten times or more. The chain is built from TRBV9 and TRBJ2-3; D gene unclear. Looked up from germline, CDR1 is SGDLS and CDR2 is YYNGEE. The CDR3 length is 18 residues. Trimming removed 3 bases from V and 6 bases from J, with 26 bases in between. Here the CDR3 DNA reads TGTGCCAGCAGCGCTTTTCCCCCTGGCTCGGTTCGGATGGATACGCAGTATTTT. This sequence encodes CASSAFPPGSVRMDTQYF.

J is TRBJ2-1 and V is TRBV29-1, with 8 bases aligning to TRBD1. V shed 6 bases, J shed 6 bases, and the junction held 7 bases outside the gene matches. Germline CDR1 is SQVTM and CDR2 is ANQGSEA. This CDR3 is built from 13 residues. Here the CDR3 reads CSVYRGAANEQFF. The CDR3 coding sequence is TGCAGCGTATACAGGGGGGCCGCCAATGAGCAGTTCTTC.

This chain links TRBV3-1 with TRBJ2-7; TRBD1 is a possible D gene (6 bases). The V gene's germline CDR1 is LGHDT and CDR2 YNNKEL (reference sequence). The CDR3 runs to 15 residues. V was pared by 4 bases and J by 0 bases, with 13 bases between. The CDR3 here is CASSLGLDSSYEQYF. The CDR3, as DNA: TGTGCCAGCAGCCTGGGGCTGGACAGCTCCTACGAGCAGTACTTC.